The subject of this entry is one T cell receptor (beta chain). The data were taken from a study of blood T cell repertoires in COVID-19. For the study at large: The origin of the acute and convalescent COVID-19 samples was the United States, Italy and Spain. Sample material is recorded as cDNA or gDNA derived from T cells, B-cell-depleted T cells, or PBMCs.

In the original analysis: Using reference gene primer amplification, nucleated cell counts were estimated. Clones were read by immunoSEQ multiplex PCR, and TCRdb kept only the in-frame ones, dropping some. D and trimming were read from the DNA, whereas the V and J calls and clone size are those reported in that table. The table has roughly 100,000 clones, 60% to 80% seen once. The CDR3 covers 15 residues. The ends lost 4 bases at V and 8 bases at J; junction bases unmatched: 9. Per the germline V gene, CDR1 is KGHDR and CDR2 is SFDVKD. This clonotype was obtained from a human donor with acute or convalescent COVID-19. The donor label of this sample is uncertain. The sample was peripheral blood. This sequence joins TRBV24-1 and TRBJ2-1; 8 bases line up with TRBD1. In nucleotides, the CDR3 is TGTGCCACCAGTGACAACGACAGGGGAGGCTATGAGCAGTTCTTC. Its protein is CATSDNDRGGYEQFF.